This TCR beta chain derives from a study of blood T cell repertoires in COVID-19 (dated by TCRdb to the early 2020s). At the level of the whole study: Samples covering the acute and convalescent phases of COVID-19 were provided by collaborators in the United States, Italy and Spain. A freely available public database, intended as a resource for researchers studying the immune response to SARS-CoV-2, is where the repertoires were released. HLA class I and class II types, where available, came from metadata supplied by the sample provider rather than from assay-based typing. Nearly every sample came with metadata listing a de-identified subject ID, COVID-19 status, age in years and sex. The material from the prospective study consisted of cDNA or gDNA derived from T cells, B-cell-depleted T cells, or PBMCs. Deeply sampled blood TCRbeta repertoires from subjects exposed to, actively infected with, or recovered from COVID-19 were included in the dataset. The samples were drawn from two sources: the first 160 participants of the ongoing ImmuneRACE study, and 950 to 1,500 subjects contributed by 6 global collaborators. Study-wide conclusions, independent of this receptor: The amount of clinical and demographic metadata varied by source and participant and was provided uncurated.

Participants in the prospective study were aged roughly 18 to 90 years, lived in 20 to 30 United States geographic areas, and enrolled through a virtual design. Cohort assignment in the prospective study relied on participant-reported clinical history from a screening survey and a study questionnaire. Recovered participants in ImmuneRACE Cohort 3 were defined as having two consecutive negative NP/OP PCR tests, clearance from a healthcare professional, or resolution of symptoms. Each participant in the prospective study had whole blood, serum and a nasopharyngeal or oropharyngeal swab collected by mobile phlebotomists. Participants in the prospective study had the option to provide additional blood draws and questionnaires over a roughly 2-month period. Before DNA extraction, prospective study blood samples were shipped either frozen or at room temperature. From cysteine to phenylalanine, the CDR3 is 18 amino acids long. The sequence is cut down to CDR3 DNA, 54 bases in frame from base 1. CDR1 LGHNT and CDR2 FRNRAP were looked up in the germline V gene. The germline V and J ends show losses of 4 bases and 3 bases respectively, and no gene match explains 15 bases of the junction.

Points on this clone: The target of this receptor is not known. No much larger clonotype is one base removed from it; base qualities were not supplied.

TCRbeta CDR3 regions were amplified from genomic DNA using the immunoSEQ Assay, a bias-controlled multiplex PCR. In the paper's pipeline: Nucleated cell counts per sample were estimated from amplification of reference gene primers within the assay. To quantify the absolute abundance of each unique TCRbeta CDR3 rearrangement, sequence reads were collapsed and filtered. For each sample, productive Simpson clonality was calculated as the square root of Simpson's diversity index over productive rearrangements. Drawn from immuneACCESS, this table holds only the in-frame rearrangements with V and J called that TCRdb kept. Clones are partly lost; checked studies trace under half to an unresolved V gene and leave the rest unexplained. V and J calls and clone size are as listed in that table; D and trimming were resolved from the DNA. In all, the sample holds some 250,000 clones, and roughly 85% of those were seen once. The top ten clonotypes cover 1.5% to 2% of the sample.

The sequenced sample was PBMCs or T cells enriched from blood (not recorded which). The sequence was collected from a woman aged 45-65 years who had recovered from COVID-19. The rearranged chain carries TRBV12-5 and TRBJ1-5, and TRBD1 matches 7 of the central bases. In nucleotide form, the sequence is TGTGCTAGTGGTTCGCGGAACAGGGGCGAAACACTCAATCAGCCCCAGCATTTT. It is translated as CASGSRNRGETLNQPQHF.